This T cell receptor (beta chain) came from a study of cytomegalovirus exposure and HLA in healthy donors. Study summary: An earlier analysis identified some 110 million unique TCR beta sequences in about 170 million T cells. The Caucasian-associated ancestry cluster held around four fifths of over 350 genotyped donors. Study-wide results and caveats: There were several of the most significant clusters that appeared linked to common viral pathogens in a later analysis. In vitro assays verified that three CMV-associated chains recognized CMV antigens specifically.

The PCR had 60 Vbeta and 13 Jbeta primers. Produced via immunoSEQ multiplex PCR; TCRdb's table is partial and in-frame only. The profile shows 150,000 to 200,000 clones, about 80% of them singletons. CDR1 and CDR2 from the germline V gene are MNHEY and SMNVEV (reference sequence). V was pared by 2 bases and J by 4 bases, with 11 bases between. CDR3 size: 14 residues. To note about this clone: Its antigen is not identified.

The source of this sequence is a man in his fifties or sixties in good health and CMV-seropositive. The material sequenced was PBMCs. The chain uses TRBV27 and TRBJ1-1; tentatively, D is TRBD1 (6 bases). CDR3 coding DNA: TGTGCCAGCAGTTTAGGACAGATGGGCACTGAAGCTTTCTTT. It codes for CASSLGQMGTEAFF.